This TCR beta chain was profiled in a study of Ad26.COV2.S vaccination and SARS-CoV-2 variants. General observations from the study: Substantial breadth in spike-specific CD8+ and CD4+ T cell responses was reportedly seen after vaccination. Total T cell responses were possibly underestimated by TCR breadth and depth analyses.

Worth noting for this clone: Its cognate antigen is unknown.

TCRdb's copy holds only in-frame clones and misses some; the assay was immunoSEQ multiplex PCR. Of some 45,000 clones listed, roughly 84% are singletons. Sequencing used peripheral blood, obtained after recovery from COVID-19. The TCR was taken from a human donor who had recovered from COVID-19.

The DNA of the CDR3 is TGCGCCAGCAGAACGGGACAGGGAGGCACAGATACGCAGTATTTT. Translation: CASRTGQGGTDTQYF. The V call is TRBV5-1, the J call TRBJ2-3, with 9 bases lining up with TRBD1. The CDR3 totals 15 residues. Germline V CDR1 and CDR2: SGHRS, YFSETQ. The J segment lost 1 base and the V segment lost 5 bases, leaving 5 bases of the junction unmatched.